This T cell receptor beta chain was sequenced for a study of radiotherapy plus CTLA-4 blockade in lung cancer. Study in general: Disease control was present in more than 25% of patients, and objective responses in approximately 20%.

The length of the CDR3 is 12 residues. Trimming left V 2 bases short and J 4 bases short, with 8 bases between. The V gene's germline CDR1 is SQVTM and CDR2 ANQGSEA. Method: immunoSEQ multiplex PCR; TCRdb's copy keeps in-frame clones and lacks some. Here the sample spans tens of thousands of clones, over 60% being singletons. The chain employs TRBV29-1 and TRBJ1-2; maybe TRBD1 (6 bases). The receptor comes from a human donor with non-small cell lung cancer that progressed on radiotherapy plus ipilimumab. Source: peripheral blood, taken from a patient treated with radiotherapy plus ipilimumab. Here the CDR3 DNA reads TGCAGCGTTGAATCAGGGGTCTATGGCTACACCTTC. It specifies CSVESGVYGYTF.